These 27 T cell receptor beta chains share one sample of origin, sequenced in a study of regulatory T cells in long-lasting Graves disease. Sequencing libraries for TCR beta were prepared with iRepertoire HTBI primers and Arm-PCR of CDR3 regions. TCRdb called the multiplex PCR reads again in MiXCR, with one record for every CDR3 protein. The sample yields hundreds of thousands of distinct CDR3 sequences, roughly 15% seen once. Time point meaning: newly diagnosed GD, antithyroid drugs for less than 3 months. The TCR library was made from RNA that had been extracted from PBMCs in TRIzol. These data are also associated with another study on T cells in Graves' hyperthyroidism and ophthalmopathy.

The sequencing used peripheral blood mononuclear cells (PBMCs), collected at new diagnosis, from a patient treated with antithyroid drugs. Receptor source: a woman in her twenties or thirties with Graves disease.

This clonotype was detected many times. The V call is TRBV6-2 or TRBV6-3, the J call TRBJ1-4; 8 bases are a match to TRBD1. Germline lookup yields CDR1 MNHEY and CDR2 SVGEGT. CDR3 size: 13 residues. V lost 8 bases and J lost 7; bases outside the gene matches: 6. The DNA for the CDR3 is TGTGCCAGCTCTCCCGGGACAGGTGAAAAACTGTTTTTT. This translates into CASSPGTGEKLFF.

The sample holds a few counts of this clonotype. This sequence joins TRBV11-3 and TRBJ2-2, with D possibly matching TRBD1 (6 bases). V was cut by 5 bases and J by 7 bases, with 14 bases left in between. This CDR3 comprises 14 residues. Germline lookup yields CDR1 SGHNT and CDR2 YENEEA. CDR3 in DNA: TGTGCCAGCAGCGGGGGCGATGGGCTCGGGGAGCTGTTTTTT. Its protein product is CASSGGDGLGELFF.

Turning to this clonotype: Just one base apart from a much larger clone, this may be a read error. Given the absence of the conserved phenylalanine or tryptophan at the CDR3 end, a read error is likely. The chain combines TRBV12-3 or TRBV12-4 with TRBJ2-1; TRBD2 might be the D (5 bases). V gave up 4 bases and J gave up 8 bases, with 24 bases separating them. This CDR3 is 17 amino acids long. The CDR3 DNA reads TGTGCCAGCAGTTCCCCGTTTCGTGGATCGGGATCCGATGAGCAGTTCTCC. It encodes CASSSPFRGSGSDEQFS.

Points on this clonotype: A read error may be the cause here, since a much bigger clone is one base away. V and J are TRBV7-2 and TRBJ1-6; a possible D gene is TRBD1 (5 bases). Germline assignment: CDR1 SGHTA and CDR2 FQGNSA. The CDR3 consists of 15 residues. CDR3 in amino acids: CASSSRRGYNPPLHF. DNA of the CDR3: TGTGCCAGCAGCTCCCGGCGGGGGTATAATCCACCCCTCCACTTT.

This clonotype was seen many times. V gene TRBV28 combines with J gene TRBJ1-5; D unclear. V was trimmed by 3 bases and J by 7 bases, leaving 10 bases between them. CDR1 MDHEN and CDR2 SYDVKM come from the germline V gene. The length of the CDR3 is 13 residues. CDR3 sequence: CASSFPGWQPQHF. In DNA, the CDR3 is TGTGCCAGCAGTTTTCCCGGGTGGCAGCCCCAGCATTTT.

This clonotype was picked up many times. The chain recombines TRBV28 with TRBJ1-5; 7 nucleotides align to TRBD1. The CDR3 is 16 amino acids. The germline gives CDR1 MDHEN, CDR2 SYDVKM. V shed 4 bases, J shed 0 bases, and the junction held 6 bases outside the gene matches. The CDR3 sequence: CASSSGTVYSNQPQHF. CDR3 sequence (DNA): TGTGCCAGCAGTTCGGGGACAGTCTATAGCAATCAGCCCCAGCATTTT.

Comment on this clonotype: One base away lies a much larger clone, so this may be a sequencing read error. This chain joins TRBV6-2 or TRBV6-3 and TRBJ1-4, with a possible D match to TRBD1 (6 bases). Trimming left V 6 bases short and J 10 bases short, with 18 bases between. Germline CDR1 reads MNHEY; CDR2 reads SVGEGT. This CDR3 is 14 amino acids long. The CDR3 nucleotides read TGTGCCAGCAGGTCCGGACAGTCGGTCGGAAAACTGTTTTTT. Translation: CASRSGQSVGKLFF.

The V gene is TRBV24-1, the J gene TRBJ2-2, with D perhaps TRBD2 (5 bases). This CDR3 has 10 amino acids. Germline-derived CDR1 and CDR2 are KGHDR and SFDVKD. The V gene lost 12 bases and the J gene lost 7 bases, with 8 bases spanning the gap. CDR3 nucleotides: TGTGCCGACGGAGGCGGGGAGCTGTTTTTT. Translated: CADGGGELFF.

The gene calls are TRBV12-3 or TRBV12-4 and TRBJ2-1; D is unresolved. The length of the CDR3 is 13 residues. The V gene lost 2 bases and the J gene lost 12 bases, with 14 bases spanning the gap. CDR3 region: CASSLLVPSGQFF. The DNA for the CDR3 is TGTGCCAGCAGTTTATTAGTCCCTTCGGGGCAGTTCTTC.

This clonotype was detected ten times or more. In nucleotides, the CDR3 is TGTGCCATCAACCAAGCGGGGACCGGAGAGACCCAGTACTTC. Translation gives CAINQAGTGETQYF. This chain joins TRBV10-3 and TRBJ2-5; the match to TRBD2 covers 7 bases. V was pared by 7 bases and J by 4 bases, with 9 bases of the junction left unmatched. Germline CDR1 reads ENHRY; CDR2 reads SYGVKD. This CDR3 contains 14 residues.

This clonotype was observed many times. DNA of the CDR3: TGTGCCAGCAGCGTAGCTGATATCCAGGCTGGAAACACCATATATTTT. Protein product: CASSVADIQAGNTIYF. The V and J genes are TRBV9 and TRBJ1-3, with no clear D. The CDR3 runs 16 residues. From germline, CDR1 is SGDLS and CDR2 YYNGEE. Trimming pared 0 bases from V and 2 bases from J, leaving 12 bases between.

This clonotype was counted many times. The rearrangement joins TRBV6-2 or TRBV6-3 to TRBJ2-7; the D gene is possibly TRBD2 (6 bases). The germline CDR1 and CDR2 sequences are MNHEY and SVGEGT. The CDR3 spans 14 residues. V was trimmed by 4 bases and J by 1 base, leaving 11 bases between them. CDR3 DNA: TGTGCCAGCAGTTTGATGGCGGGGTCCTACGAGCAGTACTTC. Protein product: CASSLMAGSYEQYF.

This sequence joins TRBV5-6 and TRBJ1-4; 8 nucleotides align to TRBD1. J was trimmed by 5 bases and V by 2 bases; bases with no gene match: 11. This CDR3 has 17 amino acids. Germline CDR1 is SGHDT and CDR2 is YYEEEE. CDR3 protein: CASSFRLPGQENEKLFF. CDR3 bases: TGTGCCAGCAGCTTTAGATTACCGGGACAGGAAAATGAAAAACTGTTTTTT.

There are a few counts of this clonotype. This chain connects TRBV12-3 or TRBV12-4 to TRBJ2-2; possibly TRBD2 for D (6 bases). V was trimmed by 3 bases and J by 5 bases, leaving 13 bases between them. The CDR3 loop spans 15 amino acids. CDR3 in amino acids: CASSFRGYGTGELFF. The CDR3 DNA follows: TGTGCCAGCAGTTTCCGGGGGTATGGGACCGGGGAGCTGTTTTTT.

In this sample, this clonotype turned up many times. CDR3 in DNA: TGTGCCAGCGCCGATCCGGGACAGGAGGATGGCTACACCTTC. Residues: CASADPGQEDGYTF. The chain links TRBV27 to TRBJ1-2; the match to TRBD1 covers 8 bases. Germline loops: CDR1 MNHEY, CDR2 SMNVEV (reference sequence). CDR3 size: 14 residues. The V and J ends lost 8 bases and 6 bases, in that order; junction bases with no gene match: 11.

This clonotype was counted many times. This rearrangement joins TRBV7-2 to TRBJ1-6, with no clear D. From germline, CDR1 is SGHTA and CDR2 FQGNSA. Trimming took off 3 bases at V and 9 bases at J, with 12 bases between the two ends. This CDR3 is built from 14 residues. CDR3 residues: CASSLSQPVSPLHF. The CDR3 DNA sequence: TGTGCCAGCAGCTTGTCGCAACCGGTTTCACCCCTCCACTTT. The full variable domain, completed using reference TRBV7-2 and TRBJ1-6, is GAGVSQSPSNKVTEKGKDVELRCDPISGHTALYWYRQSLGQGLEFLIYFQGNSAPDKSGLPSDRFSAERTGGSVSTLTIQRTQQEDSAVYLCASSLSQPVSPLHFGNGTRLTVT.

This clonotype was seen just once. This chain joins TRBV6-1 and TRBJ2-1; D ambiguous. The CDR3 covers 13 residues. Germline V gene data show CDR1 as MNHNS and CDR2 as SASEGT. V was shortened by 6 bases and J by 4 bases, with 10 bases between the two germline ends. As DNA, the CDR3 is TGTGCCAGCAGCTCCCAGGTTTACAATGAGCAGTTCTTC. Amino acid sequence: CASSSQVYNEQFF.

V and J are TRBV19 and TRBJ2-1; 7 bases are a match to TRBD2. From germline, CDR1 is LNHDA and CDR2 SQIVND (reference sequence). Trimming cost V 7 bases and J 8 bases; bases outside gene matches: 11. The CDR3 has 14 residues. The CDR3 nucleotides are TGTGCCAGTACCCCATCGATGGGAGGGTATGAGCAGTTCTTC. The encoded protein is CASTPSMGGYEQFF.

This clonotype was seen repeatedly, ten times or more. The chain joins TRBV27 to TRBJ2-7, with TRBD1 matching over 9 bases. Germline CDR1 reads MNHEY; CDR2 reads SMNVEV (reference sequence). The CDR3 totals 15 residues. J was trimmed by 4 bases and V by 6 bases; bases with no gene match: 10. CDR3 DNA sequence: TGTGCCAGCAGAAGTCTGGGACAGGGACTTTACGAGCAGTACTTC. Its translation is CASRSLGQGLYEQYF.

Many counts were recorded for this clonotype. One junction end disagrees with the germline gene, perhaps due to a read error. The J gene is TRBJ2-7, the V gene TRBV28, with D uncertain. This CDR3 spans 13 amino acids. Germline lookup yields CDR1 MDHEN and CDR2 SYDVKM. In DNA, the CDR3 is TGTGCCAGCTGTTTCAGGAATACCTACGAGCAGTACTTC. Amino acid sequence: CASCFRNTYEQYF.

This clonotype was picked up many times. The rearrangement joins TRBV6-1 to TRBJ2-7, with unresolved D. The V and J ends lost 2 bases and 4 bases respectively, with 6 bases between them. The germline V gene encodes CDR1 MNHNS and CDR2 SASEGT. This CDR3 region has 12 residues. The CDR3 here is CASSEFGYEQYF. The CDR3 region has the DNA TGTGCCAGCAGTGAATTCGGGTACGAGCAGTACTTC.

This chain connects TRBV7-9 to TRBJ2-4, with 8 nucleotides matching TRBD2. CDR3 size: 15 residues. The ends lost 1 base at V and 8 bases at J; junction bases unmatched: 7. Germline V gene sequence: CDR1 SEHNR, CDR2 FQNEAQ (reference sequence). DNA of the CDR3: TGTGCCAGCAGCTTAGTATCGGGAGGGGGGGACATTCAGTACTTC. It is translated as CASSLVSGGGDIQYF.

The table lists this clonotype with many counts. The chain employs TRBV20-1 and TRBJ2-5; D is unresolved. V was clipped by 6 bases and J by 5 bases, with 7 bases between them. The length of the CDR3 is 10 residues. Germline V gives CDR1 DFQATT, CDR2 SNEGSKA (reference sequence). The DNA of the CDR3 is TGCAGTGCCGACCTGGAGACCCAGTACTTC. Translated, it gives CSADLETQYF.

The genes are TRBV20-1 and TRBJ2-1; 9 bases fit TRBD2. V was clipped by 3 bases and J by 0 bases; unmatched bases: 9. This CDR3 has 17 residues. CDR1 is DFQATT and CDR2 is SNEGSKA in the germline V gene (reference sequence). CDR3 nucleotide sequence: TGCAGTGCTAGCGGACTAGCGCCTGAGAGCTCCTACAATGAGCAGTTCTTC. Translating gives CSASGLAPESSYNEQFF.

In its sample, this clonotype was seen many times. The chain couples TRBV2 to TRBJ2-1; D is possibly TRBD1 (5 bases). Germline-derived CDR1 and CDR2 are SNHLY and FYNNEI. The CDR3 contains 12 residues. The V end lost 7 bases, the J end lost 8 bases, and 12 bases lay between the germline ends. CDR3 residues: CASNPQGHEQFF. CDR3 nucleotides: TGTGCCAGCAATCCCCAGGGTCATGAGCAGTTCTTC.

At least ten counts were recorded for this clonotype. V usage is TRBV7-3 and J usage is TRBJ2-3; D is unresolved. Trimming took off 6 bases at V and 2 bases at J, with 12 bases between the two ends. This CDR3 is 14 amino acids long. The germline gives CDR1 SGHTA, CDR2 FQGTGA. The CDR3 region is CASSKGGATDTQYF. The CDR3, as DNA: TGTGCCAGCAGTAAGGGCGGAGCCACAGATACGCAGTATTTT.

This clonotype was seen repeatedly, ten times or more. V gene TRBV6-1 combines with J gene TRBJ2-7, with TRBD1 matching over 7 bases. This CDR3 comprises 15 residues. The V gene's germline CDR1 is MNHNS and CDR2 SASEGT. V was clipped by 6 bases and J by 0 bases; unmatched bases: 8. CDR3 sequence (DNA): TGTGCCAGCAGACCCTACAGGGGAAGCTCCTACGAGCAGTACTTC. Translating it yields CASRPYRGSSYEQYF.